Below are 17 T cell receptor beta chains sequenced from a single sample in a study of cytomegalovirus exposure and HLA in healthy donors. The PCR contained 60 Vbeta and 13 Jbeta primers. Data came from immunoSEQ multiplex PCR; TCRdb stores just in-frame clones and leaves some out. The table for this sample gives under 250,000 clones. Source material: PBMCs. Receptors were obtained from a girl aged 2 to 10 in good health and CMV-seropositive.

The gene calls are TRBV6-5 and TRBJ2-7; perhaps TRBD2 as D (6 bases). V dropped 0 bases and J dropped 4 bases, with 13 bases sitting between them. This CDR3 is 15 amino acids long. Per germline, CDR1 MNHEY and CDR2 SVGAGI. CDR3 coding DNA: TGTGCCAGCAGTTACTCTACCGGGGGAGGTTACGAGCAGTACTTC. This gives the protein CASSYSTGGGYEQYF.

The chain links TRBV9 to TRBJ2-7; weak D call: TRBD2 (5 bases). V lost 0 bases to trimming and J lost 2 bases, with 15 bases between them. The CDR3 has 16 residues. Germline V gene lookup returns CDR1 SGDLS and CDR2 YYNGEE. The CDR3 DNA sequence: TGTGCCAGCAGCGTAGGGTTTGAGGGCGTTCCCTACGAGCAGTACTTC. It codes for CASSVGFEGVPYEQYF.

The chain links TRBV5-4 to TRBJ2-3, with D perhaps TRBD1 (6 bases). The V end lost 6 bases, the J end lost 5 bases, and 22 bases lay between the germline ends. This CDR3 comprises 16 residues. Germline lookup yields CDR1 SGHNT and CDR2 YYREEE (reference sequence). The CDR3 coding sequence is TGTGCCAGCAAGGGGGAAGGAAGCGAACTTCGAGATACGCAGTATTTT. It is translated as CASKGEGSELRDTQYF.

The genes are TRBV19 and TRBJ1-4; maybe TRBD1 (5 bases). V lost 5 bases and J 8 bases, leaving 18 bases between the germline ends. The CDR3 is 15 amino acids. Germline CDR1 LNHDA, CDR2 SQIVND (reference sequence). CDR3 sequence reads: CASSRTVGVKEKLFF. CDR3 in DNA: TGTGCCAGTAGTCGGACCGTAGGGGTGAAGGAAAAACTGTTTTTT. The variable domain in full, completed from reference TRBV19 and TRBJ1-4, reads DGGITQSPKYLFRKEGQNVTLSCEQNLNHDAMYWYRQDPGQGLRLIYYSQIVNDFQKGDIAEGYSVSREKKESFPLTVTSAQKNPTAFYLCASSRTVGVKEKLFFGSGTQLSVL.

This sequence joins TRBV7-2 and TRBJ1-5; D call uncertain. The germline CDR1 and CDR2 sequences are SGHTA and FQGNSA. This CDR3 has 16 amino acids. V was clipped by 10 bases and J by 11 bases, with 30 bases between them. CDR3 loop: CATSRYGGRESGAQHF. For the CDR3, the DNA is TGTGCCACCTCGCGGTACGGAGGGCGTGAAAGCGGGGCCCAGCATTTT.

This chain joins TRBV28 and TRBJ2-1; no definite D call. Trimming removed 2 bases at V and 13 bases at J, with 12 bases between. Germline CDR1 reads MDHEN; CDR2 reads SYDVKM. The CDR3 length is 12 residues. CDR3 nucleotides: TGTGCCAGCAGTTTACCAGGCCAACACCAGTTCTTC. It codes for CASSLPGQHQFF.

CDR3 protein: CSVGGVGVNYGYTF. The CDR3 DNA sequence: TGCAGCGTTGGGGGGGTTGGGGTTAACTATGGCTACACCTTC. V gene TRBV29-1 combines with J gene TRBJ1-2; D perhaps matches TRBD1 (5 bases). The CDR3 is 14 amino acids. V lost 4 bases, J lost 1 base, and 13 bases lay in between. Germline CDR1 SQVTM, CDR2 ANQGSEA.

This sequence joins TRBV15 and TRBJ2-3; 10 bases are shared with TRBD2. The CDR3 loop spans 18 amino acids. In germline, CDR1 is LNHNV, CDR2 YYDKDF (reference sequence). The J segment lost 4 bases and the V segment lost 3 bases, leaving 13 bases of the junction unmatched. The DNA for the CDR3 is TGTGCCACCAGCAGGGCTAGCGGGAGTAATCGGGGCGCAGATACGCAGTATTTT. The encoded protein is CATSRASGSNRGADTQYF.

This chain links TRBV16 with TRBJ1-2; D perhaps matches TRBD1 (6 bases). The germline gives CDR1 KGHSY, CDR2 FQNENV. The V end was cut by 2 bases, the J end by 3 bases, with 16 bases between. The CDR3 is 16 residues long. CDR3 DNA: TGTGCCAGCAGCCAAACCGAAGTGGCAGGGGACTATGGCTACACCTTC. Amino acid sequence: CASSQTEVAGDYGYTF. Full variable domain (remainder filled in from reference TRBV16 and TRBJ1-2): GEEVAQTPKHLVRGEGQKAKLYCAPIKGHSYVFWYQQVLKNEFKFLISFQNENVFDETGMPKERFSAKCLPNSPCSLEIQATKLEDSAVYFCASSQTEVAGDYGYTFGSGTRLTVV.

The chain employs TRBV27 and TRBJ2-7, with D possibly TRBD2 on 6 matching bases. Trimming cost V 3 bases and J 2 bases, with 11 bases left between them. This CDR3 has 14 residues. Germline V gene sequence: CDR1 MNHEY, CDR2 SMNVEV (reference sequence). DNA of the CDR3: TGTGCCAGCAGTTTGGGCGGGGCCGCCTACGAGCAGTACTTC. Its protein is CASSLGGAAYEQYF.

The chain uses TRBV10-2 and TRBJ2-1, with D perhaps TRBD2 (5 bases). V lost 2 bases and J lost 10, with 12 bases in between. The CDR3 spans 13 residues. Germline V gene lookup returns CDR1 WSHSY and CDR2 SAAADI. The CDR3: CASSEEGPWEQFF. In DNA form, the CDR3 reads TGCGCCAGCAGTGAGGAGGGCCCATGGGAGCAGTTCTTC.

The chain uses TRBV28 and TRBJ2-1, with 9 bases matching TRBD1. The CDR3 spans 15 residues. Trimming removed 1 base from V and 8 bases from J; junction bases left unmatched: 6. Germline CDR1 is MDHEN and CDR2 is SYDVKM. The CDR3 loop reads CASSLYNRGRDEQFF. DNA for the CDR3: TGTGCCAGCAGTTTATATAACAGGGGGCGAGATGAGCAGTTCTTC.

CDR3 bases: TGTGCCAGTAGTATAGGGAGTGCGGCTACGCAGTATTTT. Translated, it gives CASSIGSAATQYF. The chain joins TRBV19 to TRBJ2-3; D gene unclear. V was trimmed by 1 base and J by 8 bases, leaving 10 bases between them. Germline assignment: CDR1 LNHDA and CDR2 SQIVND (reference sequence). The CDR3 extends over 13 amino acids. Variable domain in full (rest from reference TRBV19 and TRBJ2-3): DGGITQSPKYLFRKEGQNVTLSCEQNLNHDAMYWYRQDPGQGLRLIYYSQIVNDFQKGDIAEGYSVSREKKESFPLTVTSAQKNPTAFYLCASSIGSAATQYFGPGTRLTVL.

The rearrangement joins TRBV6-1 to TRBJ2-5; D perhaps matches TRBD1 (5 bases). The V end lost 2 bases, the J end lost 4 bases, and 8 bases lay between the germline ends. This CDR3 has 13 residues. Germline CDR1 and CDR2: MNHNS and SASEGT. This CDR3 is CASSETGLETQYF. The CDR3 DNA reads as TGTGCCAGCAGTGAAACAGGTCTAGAGACCCAGTACTTC.

The chain is built from TRBV7-7 and TRBJ2-1; the match to TRBD2 covers 11 bases. Losses at the gene ends were 1 base for V and 9 bases for J; bases not matched to a gene: 5. Germline V CDR1 and CDR2: SSHAT, FNYEAQ (reference sequence). CDR3 length equals 15 residues. The CDR3 DNA sequence: TGTGCCAGCAGCTTAGGACTAGCGGGATTCTCTGAGCAGTTCTTC. Protein sequence: CASSLGLAGFSEQFF.

The chain has TRBV30 and TRBJ2-7, with 11 nucleotides matching TRBD2. This CDR3 spans 15 amino acids. Looked up from germline, CDR1 is GTSNPN and CDR2 is SVGIG (reference sequence). The trim removed 1 base at V and 2 bases at J, leaving 4 bases unmatched. The CDR3: CAWSASSGRTYEQYF. The CDR3, as DNA: TGTGCCTGGAGTGCGTCTAGCGGGAGGACCTACGAGCAGTACTTC.

Details on this clone: A read error may produce the germline difference seen at one junction end. The rearrangement links TRBV13 to TRBJ2-1; 8 bases are a match to TRBD1. This CDR3 region has 14 residues. The germline V gene has CDR1 PRHDT and CDR2 FYEKMQ (reference sequence). The CDR3 reads CAGSRGQGTNEQFF. The CDR3 bases are TGTGCCGGCAGCCGCGGACAGGGTACAAATGAGCAGTTCTTC.